This is a list of T cell receptor beta chains from one sample in a study of T cells after yellow fever vaccination. TCRdb reanalysed the 5' RACE reads using MiXCR and keeps one entry per CDR3 protein. There are around 150,000 distinct CDR3 sequences in the sample; 6% to 7.5% occur only once, and 2.5% lies in the top ten. The sample here was CD4+ T cells sorted from PBMCs, taken 5 days after the first yellow fever vaccination. The receptors shown here come from a man younger than 35 who received the YFV17D yellow fever vaccine. Each CDR3 is given with its conserved first and last residue. A D gene is named only where the DNA matches it firmly. Clone size appears in some rows only: once, few, many, or a class for an expanded clone.

j_gene | abundance | v_gene | d_gene | CDR3aa | CDR3nt
TRBJ2-2 | . | TRBV27 | . | CASSQGITGELFF | TGTGCCAGCAGCCAGGGGATCACCGGGGAGCTGTTTTTT
TRBJ2-2 | few | TRBV7-9 | . | CASSTQLNTGELFF | TGTGCCAGCAGCACGCAGCTGAACACCGGGGAGCTGTTTTTT
TRBJ2-3 | many | TRBV5-1 | TRBD2 | CASSLRSSGANTDTQYF | TGCGCCAGCAGCTTGAGGTCTAGCGGGGCCAACACAGATACGCAGTATTTT
TRBJ2-6 | . | TRBV4-2 | TRBD2 | CASSQEGAPGLAGGRSGANVLTF | TGTGCCAGCAGCCAAGAAGGGGCTCCGGGACTAGCGGGGGGTCGTTCTGGGGCCAACGTCCTGACTTTC
TRBJ2-1 | many | TRBV24-1 | TRBD1 | CATSQSGQGTYNEQFF | TGTGCCACCAGTCAGTCGGGACAGGGGACCTACAATGAGCAGTTCTTC
TRBJ1-1 | many | TRBV6-6 | . | CASRPPDGEAFF | TGTGCCAGCAGACCACCGGACGGGGAAGCTTTCTTT
TRBJ1-5 | many | TRBV29-1 | TRBD1 | CSDVAPPRRDRQPQHF | TGCAGCGATGTCGCCCCCCCACGGCGGGACAGACAGCCCCAGCATTTT
TRBJ1-5 | many | TRBV19 | . | CASKDNDFGNGQPQHF | TGTGCCAGTAAGGACAATGATTTTGGAAACGGGCAGCCCCAGCATTTT
TRBJ1-1 | . | TRBV12-3/TRBV12-4 | . | CASSLNLGGDTEAFF | TGTGCCAGCAGTTTAAATCTTGGGGGTGACACTGAAGCTTTCTTT
TRBJ1-3 | . | TRBV4-1 | TRBD1 | CASSQDSDGGQGRNTIYF | TGCGCCAGCAGCCAAGATTCGGACGGGGGACAGGGAAGAAACACCATATATTTT
TRBJ1-1 | many | TRBV7-2 | . | CASSSDGAFF | TGTGCCAGCAGCTCCGACGGAGCTTTCTTT
TRBJ2-3 | few | TRBV5-4 | TRBD1 | CASRPGTGGEGTDTQYF | TGTGCCAGCAGGCCGGGGACAGGGGGCGAGGGCACAGATACGCAGTATTTT
TRBJ2-1 | many | TRBV7-6 | . | CASSPTASNYNEQFF | TGTGCCAGCAGCCCCACGGCTTCCAACTACAATGAGCAGTTCTTC
TRBJ2-3 | many | TRBV10-3 | . | CAIIPGPRSTDTQYF | TGTGCCATCATTCCTGGGCCGCGCTCCACAGATACGCAGTATTTT
TRBJ1-5 | many | TRBV5-6 | . | CASSFGQPGQPQHF | TGTGCCAGCAGCTTCGGACAGCCAGGACAGCCCCAGCATTTT
TRBJ1-2 | many | TRBV12-3/TRBV12-4 | . | CASSLGQTYGYTF | TGTGCCAGCAGTTTAGGGCAGACCTATGGCTACACCTTC
TRBJ2-3 | . | TRBV7-2 | TRBD2 | CASSFAGGVDTQYF | TGTGCCAGCAGCTTCGCGGGGGGAGTAGATACGCAGTATTTT
TRBJ1-2 | many | TRBV20-1 | . | CSAEVRETYGYTF | TGCAGTGCTGAGGTCAGGGAAACGTATGGCTACACCTTC
TRBJ2-3 | many | TRBV9 | . | CASSVASGTDTQYF | TGTGCCAGCAGCGTAGCTAGCGGCACAGATACGCAGTATTTT
TRBJ2-3 | many | TRBV18 | . | CASSPLDSDTQYF | TGTGCCAGCTCACCATTGGACTCAGATACGCAGTATTTT
TRBJ2-5 | many | TRBV3-1 | . | CASSQGASAETQYF | TGTGCCAGCAGCCAAGGGGCTAGCGCGGAGACCCAGTACTTC
TRBJ2-3 | . | TRBV7-6 | TRBD2 | CASSLVRIAGGPTDTQYF | TGTGCCAGCAGCTTAGTTCGGATAGCGGGGGGTCCCACAGATACGCAGTATTTT
TRBJ2-2 | . | TRBV7-2 | TRBD2 | CASRPGGSPGELFF | TGTGCCAGCAGACCCGGGGGGAGCCCCGGGGAGCTGTTTTTT
TRBJ2-7 | few | TRBV30 | . | CAWTVTREQYF | TGTGCCTGGACAGTTACCCGGGAGCAGTACTTC
TRBJ1-2 | few | TRBV19 | . | CASSEGSYYGYTF | TGTGCCAGTAGTGAGGGTTCCTACTATGGCTACACCTTC
TRBJ2-3 | many | TRBV28 | TRBD2 | CASSSAGGQGDTQYF | TGTGCCAGCAGTTCGGCGGGGGGGCAGGGAGATACGCAGTATTTT
TRBJ1-2 | many | TRBV12-3/TRBV12-4 | . | CASSSSAATPGGGYTF | .
TRBJ2-5 | many | TRBV12-3/TRBV12-4 | TRBD2 | CASSRIRGGGQETQYF | TGTGCCAGCAGTCGGATACGGGGGGGTGGACAAGAGACCCAGTACTTC